This TCR beta chain was recovered during a study of early T cells in non-severe SARS-CoV-2 infection. Across the study: Sequencing targeted bulk RNA from unsorted whole blood, leaving chains unpaired. The study's findings and limits: Missing private and CD4 specificities, VDJdb matching favored anti-spike CD8 responses.

Individual cDNA molecules carried attached unique molecular identifiers. TCRdb itself ran the 5' RACE reads through MiXCR, one entry per CDR3 protein. The repertoire holds approximately 98,000 distinct CDR3 sequences, with 9.5% to 13% as singletons. A word on this clonotype: Its antigen is unknown.

This sequence originates from an adult who was a healthcare worker with PCR-confirmed SARS-CoV-2 infection or an uninfected control (not recorded which). The sequenced sample was whole blood.

The CDR3 loop reads CASSHLNRDTEAFF. CDR3 sequence (DNA): TGTGCCAGCAGCCACTTGAACAGGGACACTGAAGCTTTCTTT. The V gene is TRBV3-2, the J gene TRBJ1-1; the table names TRBD1, a call not compared with the DNA. TRBV3-2 is a pseudogene segment. The length of the CDR3 is 14 residues.